These 17 T cell receptor beta chains came from one sample sequenced in a study of OX40 agonist ivuxolimab in advanced cancers. Sequencing used immunoSEQ multiplex PCR; TCRdb keeps in-frame clones, though not all of them. The table includes about 38,000 clones, 80% to 85% detected once. Sequenced here: CD4+ or CD8+ T cells sorted from blood, sampled in a trial of the OX40 agonist ivuxolimab. These receptors were collected from an adult with an advanced solid tumor such as melanoma, head and neck, liver or kidney cancer.

The chain couples TRBV15 to TRBJ1-5; perhaps TRBD1 as D (5 bases). CDR1 and CDR2 (germline): LNHNV, YYDKDF (reference sequence). The CDR3 runs 15 residues. V lost 2 bases and J 4 bases, leaving 12 bases between the germline ends. Here the CDR3 reads CATSRSAGRNQPQHF. In DNA form, the CDR3 reads TGTGCCACCAGCAGATCGGCGGGGCGTAATCAGCCCCAGCATTTT.

The chain combines TRBV15 with TRBJ2-3; D is unclear. The CDR3 runs to 16 residues. From germline, CDR1 is LNHNV and CDR2 YYDKDF (reference sequence). The V end lost 0 bases, the J end lost 6 bases, and 16 bases lay between the germline ends. Here the CDR3 reads CATSRERRAGYDTQYF. CDR3 coding DNA: TGTGCCACCAGCAGAGAACGAAGGGCCGGGTACGATACGCAGTATTTT.

The rearrangement joins TRBV5-6 to TRBJ1-2, with TRBD1 identical over 7 bases. The germline CDR1 and CDR2 sequences are SGHDT and YYEEEE. V lost 5 bases, J lost 6 bases, and 7 bases stayed unmatched. The CDR3 is 13 residues long. The CDR3 DNA is TGTGCCAGCAGTTGGGGACAGACGGATGGCTACACCTTC. This gives the protein CASSWGQTDGYTF.

A few counts support this clone. The chain is built from TRBV6-1 and TRBJ1-2; tentatively, D is TRBD1 (5 bases). Germline V CDR1 and CDR2: MNHNS, SASEGT. V lost 1 base and J lost 7, with 22 bases in between. The CDR3 is 17 residues long. The CDR3, as DNA: TGTGCCAGCAGTGAAGAACCCACAGGAGCTCGTTGGGGTGGCTACACCTTC. Protein product: CASSEEPTGARWGGYTF.

The genes are TRBV30 and TRBJ2-5, with 7 bases identical to TRBD1. Germline V gene lookup returns CDR1 GTSNPN and CDR2 SVGIG (reference sequence). The CDR3 length is 12 residues. V lost 2 bases, J lost 6 bases, and 3 bases stayed unmatched. The CDR3 sequence is CAWSTQGKTQYF. The DNA of the CDR3 is TGTGCCTGGAGTACACAGGGGAAGACCCAGTACTTC.

This chain uses TRBV13 with TRBJ1-1, with 7 bases identical to TRBD1. Trimming at V came to 1 base and at J to 0 bases, leaving 5 bases not matched to a gene. Looked up from germline, CDR1 is PRHDT and CDR2 is FYEKMQ (reference sequence). The CDR3 totals 16 residues. CDR3 amino acids: CASSLVGQAMNTEAFF. The DNA for the CDR3 is TGTGCCAGCAGCTTAGTTGGACAGGCTATGAACACTGAAGCTTTCTTT.

This chain links TRBV15 with TRBJ2-5; 13 nucleotides align to TRBD2. With 3 bases clipped from V and 9 bases from J, the junction kept 4 bases outside the gene matches. CDR3 length: 14 amino acids. Per the germline V gene, CDR1 is LNHNV and CDR2 is YYDKDF (reference sequence). The CDR3 sequence is CATSSSGTSGAQYF. Written as DNA, the CDR3 is TGTGCCACCAGCAGTTCTGGGACTAGCGGGGCCCAGTACTTC.

The gene calls are TRBV10-3 and TRBJ2-1; 7 bases are shared with TRBD2. From germline, CDR1 is ENHRY and CDR2 SYGVKD. This CDR3 has 17 amino acids. With V trimmed by 5 bases and J by 0 bases, 10 bases remained unmatched. CDR3 in DNA: TGTGCCATCAGTACATTAGCGGGTGAGAGCTCCTACAATGAGCAGTTCTTC. Protein product: CAISTLAGESSYNEQFF.

CDR3 region: CASSLGGGAGEQFF. For the CDR3, the DNA is TGTGCCAGTTCTTTGGGAGGAGGGGCGGGTGAGCAGTTCTTC. The genes are TRBV19 and TRBJ2-1, with D possibly TRBD2 on 6 matching bases. The CDR3 spans 14 residues. With 8 bases removed from V and 9 bases from J, the gap between germline ends came to 20 bases. The germline V gene has CDR1 LNHDA and CDR2 SQIVND (reference sequence). The variable domain in full, completed from reference TRBV19 and TRBJ2-1, reads DGGITQSPKYLFRKEGQNVTLSCEQNLNHDAMYWYRQDPGQGLRLIYYSQIVNDFQKGDIAEGYSVSREKKESFPLTVTSAQKNPTAFYLCASSLGGGAGEQFFGPGTRLTVL.

The chain recombines TRBV5-1 with TRBJ2-5; D might be TRBD2 (6 bases). The CDR3 extends over 16 amino acids. The germline V gene has CDR1 SGHRS and CDR2 YFSETQ. V was shortened by 4 bases and J by 2 bases, with 18 bases between the two germline ends. CDR3 loop: CASSLGSGGTQETQYF. As DNA, the CDR3 is TGCGCCAGCAGCCTGGGTTCTGGGGGGACGCAAGAGACCCAGTACTTC.

The count of this clone is one. The rearrangement links TRBV5-6 to TRBJ2-6, with D possibly matching TRBD1 (5 bases). V dropped 6 bases and J dropped 1 base, with 8 bases sitting between them. Germline-derived CDR1 and CDR2 are SGHDT and YYEEEE. CDR3 length: 14 residues. The CDR3 protein is CASTPGSGANVLTF. The CDR3 DNA is TGTGCCAGCACCCCAGGGTCTGGGGCCAACGTCCTGACTTTC.

This chain uses TRBV28 with TRBJ2-1; D may be TRBD2 (7 bases). V lost 5 bases to trimming and J lost 7 bases, with 18 bases between them. Per the germline V gene, CDR1 is MDHEN and CDR2 is SYDVKM. There are 15 residues in the CDR3. CDR3 sequence (DNA): TGTGCCAGCAGTACGGGGGGCGGGAGTTTTAATGAGCAGTTCTTC. Encoded protein: CASSTGGGSFNEQFF.

The gene calls are TRBV5-6 and TRBJ1-5; no firm D call. The germline CDR1 and CDR2 sequences are SGHDT and YYEEEE. Trimming stripped 4 bases from V and 4 bases from J, with 12 bases between. The CDR3 sequence is 14 residues long. The CDR3 here is CASSLDLGNQPQHF. DNA of the CDR3: TGTGCCAGCAGCCTCGATCTGGGGAATCAGCCCCAGCATTTT. The complete variable domain, with remaining parts taken from reference TRBV5-6 and TRBJ1-5, reads DAGVTQSPTHLIKTRGQQVTLRCSPKSGHDTVSWYQQALGQGPQFIFQYYEEEERQRGNFPDRFSGHQFPNYSSELNVNALLLGDSALYLCASSLDLGNQPQHFGDGTRLSIL.

This clone was seen only a few times. The CDR3 bases are TGTGCCAGCAGCCCCACCGATGGCTACACCTTC. It specifies CASSPTDGYTF. The chain combines TRBV16 with TRBJ1-2; D ambiguous. CDR1 and CDR2 from the germline V gene are KGHSY and FQNENV. Trimming left V 4 bases short and J 6 bases short, with 6 bases between. This CDR3 region has 11 residues.

The gene calls are TRBV4-1 and TRBJ2-3; D not certain. Per germline, CDR1 MGHRA and CDR2 YSYEKL. The CDR3 totals 13 residues. V was trimmed by 6 bases and J by 7 bases, leaving 14 bases between them. The CDR3 DNA reads TGCGCCAGCAGTTCACAGACGGGCTATACGCAGTATTTT. Protein sequence: CASSSQTGYTQYF.

Comment on this clone: Germline is not matched at one junction end, which may reflect a read error. The chain joins TRBV4-1 to TRBJ2-7; D unresolved. The germline V gene has CDR1 MGHRA and CDR2 YSYEKL. This CDR3 region has 11 residues. CDR3 in amino acids: CASSQDTQQYF. Here the CDR3 DNA reads TGTGCCAGCAGCCAAGATACCCAGCAGTACTTC.

This chain joins TRBV28 and TRBJ1-4; 10 bases agree with TRBD1. CDR1 and CDR2 from the germline V gene are MDHEN and SYDVKM. The CDR3 loop spans 15 amino acids. V was clipped by 5 bases and J by 6 bases; unmatched bases: 6. The CDR3 is CASSLLGTGDEKLFF. CDR3 sequence (DNA): TGTGCCAGCAGTCTCCTCGGGACAGGGGATGAAAAACTGTTTTTT.